One and the same sample provided the 21 T cell receptor beta chains below, sequenced in a study of blood T cells in healthy people across ages. Sample-barcoded 5' priming and a J-beta primer mix drove a second PCR of roughly 7 to 11 cycles. A single record per CDR3 protein comes from TCRdb applying MiXCR to the 5' RACE reads. The data contain approximately 800,000 distinct CDR3 sequences, about 61% of them singletons. Source material: blood. These receptors were collected from a man aged 35-49 years in good health.

The rearrangement links TRBV6-5 to TRBJ2-7; 9 bases map to TRBD2. The CDR3 is 15 amino acids. CDR1 and CDR2 from the germline V gene are MNHEY and SVGAGI. The V gene end was trimmed by 7 bases and the J gene end by 0 bases; junction bases not matched to a gene: 7. The CDR3 nucleotides read TGTGCCAGCATTCGGTCTAGCGGGAACTCCTACGAGCAGTACTTC. Translated: CASIRSSGNSYEQYF.

This chain joins TRBV27 and TRBJ2-5, with D hard to call. The CDR3 has 13 amino acids. Germline CDR1 MNHEY, CDR2 SMNVEV (reference sequence). Deletions cut 2 bases from V and 7 bases from J, with 11 bases between. The CDR3 sequence is CASSLRLGRTQYF. The CDR3 bases are TGTGCCAGCAGTTTAAGGCTAGGCCGGACCCAGTACTTC.

This clonotype came up once. The chain combines TRBV12-3 or TRBV12-4 with TRBJ1-1; no clear D. The CDR3 extends over 11 amino acids. Between the trimmed V and J ends, which lost 5 bases and 8 bases, there was a span of 9 bases. Here the CDR3 reads CASSRGIEAFF. CDR3 nucleotide sequence: TGTGCCAGCAGTCGTGGCATCGAAGCTTTCTTT.

The chain is built from TRBV5-1 and TRBJ2-1; D may be TRBD1 or TRBD2 (5 bases each). The J call may not be correct, given that the DNA end is closer to TRBJ2-7. The CDR3 is 15 residues long. CDR1 and CDR2 (germline): SGHRS, YFSETQ. The chain's CDR3 is CASSLPRAGYNEQYF. The CDR3 bases are TGCGCCAGCAGCTTGCCCAGGGCGGGCTACAATGAGCAGTACTTC.

The V and J genes are TRBV5-1 and TRBJ2-1; the D call may be TRBD1 or TRBD2 (6 bases each). Germline CDR1 is SGHRS and CDR2 is YFSETQ. The CDR3 loop spans 12 amino acids. Trimming cost V 0 bases and J 9 bases, with 7 bases left between them. The CDR3 spells CASSLGGAEQFF. DNA for the CDR3: TGCGCCAGCAGCTTGGGGGGGGCTGAGCAGTTCTTC.

This chain links TRBV7-2 with TRBJ2-5, with 8 bases fitting TRBD2. The CDR3 consists of 16 residues. V gave up 7 bases and J gave up 2 bases; unmatched junction bases: 12. CDR1 and CDR2 (germline): SGHTA, FQGNSA. As DNA, the CDR3 is TGTGCCAGCAACTATACCAGCGGGAGTCGTCAAGAGACCCAGTACTTC. Its translation is CASNYTSGSRQETQYF.

The chain couples TRBV15 to TRBJ2-5; TRBD1 agrees at 7 bases. With V trimmed by 7 bases and J by 11 bases, 16 bases remained unmatched. In germline, CDR1 is LNHNV, CDR2 YYDKDF (reference sequence). The CDR3 loop spans 14 amino acids. The CDR3, as DNA: TGTGCCACCAACCTGCGGACAGGTCGGGATGAGCAGTACTTC. It specifies CATNLRTGRDEQYF.

CDR3 protein: CAISFIAGEVYEQYF. CDR3 DNA: TGTGCCATCAGTTTCATAGCGGGAGAAGTCTACGAGCAGTACTTC. The rearrangement uses TRBV10-3 and TRBJ2-7; 9 nucleotides match TRBD2. The CDR3 contains 15 residues. With 5 bases clipped from V and 3 bases from J, the junction kept 8 bases outside the gene matches. CDR1 is ENHRY, CDR2 SYGVKD, per germline.

This chain connects TRBV4-3 to TRBJ1-5; D call uncertain. Germline V gene sequence: CDR1 LGHNA, CDR2 YSLEER. The CDR3 covers 14 residues. V shed 0 bases and J shed 9 bases, with 12 bases lying between them. DNA of the CDR3: TGCGCCAGCAGCCAAGATAGGGTTGTCGGGCCCCAGCATTTT. It specifies CASSQDRVVGPQHF.

The rearrangement links TRBV24-1 to TRBJ2-1; 12 nucleotides agree with TRBD2. The CDR3 extends over 17 amino acids. Germline V lookup: CDR1 KGHDR, CDR2 SFDVKD. The J segment lost 6 bases and the V segment lost 2 bases, leaving 7 bases of the junction unmatched. The CDR3 region is CATSDSLAGGPLNEQFF. Written as DNA, the CDR3 is TGTGCCACCAGTGATTCTCTAGCGGGAGGGCCGCTCAATGAGCAGTTCTTC.

V gene TRBV14 combines with J gene TRBJ2-7; D gene uncertain. The CDR3 spans 13 residues. Per the germline V gene, CDR1 is SGHDN and CDR2 is FVKESK. Trimming pared 3 bases from V and 6 bases from J, leaving 12 bases between. For the CDR3, the DNA is TGTGCCAGCAGCCAGCAAACTACCTGCGAGCAGTACTTC. Translating it yields CASSQQTTCEQYF.

V gene TRBV7-9 combines with J gene TRBJ1-5; D is ambiguous. This CDR3 region has 12 residues. Trimming took 2 bases from V and 7 from J, leaving 6 bases between them. Germline lookup yields CDR1 SEHNR and CDR2 FQNEAQ (reference sequence). The CDR3 reads CASSLMLQPQHF. The CDR3 DNA is TGTGCCAGCAGCTTAATGCTCCAGCCCCAGCATTTT. The full variable domain, in which reference TRBV7-9 and TRBJ1-5 provide the parts outside the CDR3, is DTGVSQNPRHKITKRGQNVTFRCDPISEHNRLYWYRQTLGQGPEFLTYFQNEAQLEKSRLLSDRFSAERPKGSFSTLEIQRTEQGDSAMYLCASSLMLQPQHFGDGTRLSIL.

The gene calls are TRBV20-1 and TRBJ2-3, with unresolved D. Germline V gene lookup returns CDR1 DFQATT and CDR2 SNEGSKA (reference sequence). V was trimmed by 3 bases and J by 3 bases, leaving 13 bases between them. The CDR3 consists of 14 residues. The CDR3 DNA is TGCAGTGCTAGTGGGTCCCCCGGAACAGATACGCAGTATTTT. Protein: CSASGSPGTDTQYF.

This clonotype was recorded once. The gene calls are TRBV25-1 and TRBJ1-5; D call uncertain. The CDR3 sequence is 13 residues long. Germline V lookup: CDR1 MGHDK, CDR2 SYGVNS. V gave up 6 bases and J gave up 1 base, with 7 bases separating them. As DNA, the CDR3 is TGTGCCAGCAGGGGAACGAGCAATCAGCCCCAGCATTTT. Translating it yields CASRGTSNQPQHF.

The gene calls are TRBV4-1 and TRBJ2-1, with 12 bases that match TRBD1. CDR1 MGHRA and CDR2 YSYEKL come from the germline V gene. V lost 3 bases to trimming and J lost 9 bases; unmatched junction nucleotides: 9. This CDR3 region has 16 residues. The CDR3 here is CASSQGTGTGGLEQFF. The CDR3 region has the DNA TGCGCCAGCAGCCAGGGTACCGGGACAGGGGGCCTTGAGCAGTTCTTC.

This clonotype was seen a few times. V gene TRBV28 combines with J gene TRBJ2-3, with TRBD2 identical over 8 bases. V dropped 7 bases and J dropped 0; count of bases not matched to a gene: 9. The CDR3 sequence is 16 residues long. In germline, CDR1 is MDHEN, CDR2 SYDVKM. The CDR3 here is CASNRLAGRSTDTQYF. CDR3 in DNA: TGTGCCAGCAATCGTCTAGCGGGCCGTAGCACAGATACGCAGTATTTT.

This rearrangement joins TRBV2 to TRBJ1-1; a possible D gene is TRBD1 (6 bases). The CDR3 extends over 14 amino acids. Germline CDR1 is SNHLY and CDR2 is FYNNEI. V lost 11 bases, J lost 5 bases, and 21 bases lay in between. CDR3 sequence: CAQSFDRSLTEAFF. CDR3 coding DNA: TGTGCCCAATCATTCGACAGGAGTTTAACTGAAGCTTTCTTT.

This clonotype has only one observation. The rearrangement links TRBV27 to TRBJ2-5, with TRBD2 matching 13 bases. CDR1 is MNHEY, CDR2 SMNVEV, per germline (reference sequence). There are 16 residues in the CDR3. After removal of 6 bases from V and 4 bases from J, the junction contained 8 bases not matched to a gene. CDR3 protein: CASRLGLAGEGETQYF. The DNA for the CDR3 is TGTGCCAGCAGACTAGGACTAGCGGGGGAGGGAGAGACCCAGTACTTC.

This clonotype came up a few times. J is TRBJ1-5 and V is TRBV7-2, with D possibly being TRBD1 (5 bases). Germline assignment: CDR1 SGHTA and CDR2 FQGNSA. Trimming took off 5 bases at V and 6 bases at J, with 14 bases between the two ends. The CDR3 length is 14 residues. In nucleotides, the CDR3 is TGTGCCAGCAGCCCTGGCCAGGGCTTTCAGCCCCAGCATTTT. Amino acids: CASSPGQGFQPQHF.

This clonotype was counted a few times. The genes are TRBV12-3 or TRBV12-4 and TRBJ1-5; D is unclear. Between the trimmed V and J ends, which lost 4 bases and 2 bases, there was a span of 9 bases. The CDR3 consists of 14 residues. CDR3 bases: TGTGCCAGCAGTTCCCAGGCGCGCAATCAGCCCCAGCATTTT. Amino acid sequence: CASSSQARNQPQHF.

J is TRBJ2-5 and V is TRBV20-1; TRBD2 matches 9 bases. Per the germline V gene, CDR1 is DFQATT and CDR2 is SNEGSKA (reference sequence). CDR3 size: 13 residues. V was pared by 3 bases and J by 5 bases, with 4 bases of the junction left unmatched. CDR3 DNA sequence: TGCAGTGCTAGCGCGGGAGGGCCGGAGACCCAGTACTTC. Residues: CSASAGGPETQYF.